What follows is one T cell receptor beta chain and its context. Its matching antigen is unknown. The CDR3 spans 15 residues. The germline V and J ends were trimmed by 0 bases and 3 bases, with 12 bases remaining between them. Germline assignment: CDR1 SNHLY and CDR2 FYNNEI. This sample stems from a study of CD8 T cells in ankylosing spondylitis. Study findings and constraints: Existing reports had already noted some motif variants in reactive arthritis synovial fluid and blood. Blood from ankylosing spondylitis patients appeared to carry a characteristic roughly 8-variant TCR beta motif. Disease-linked clones bore a CD8+ phenotype, appearing relatively rarely in peripheral blood. In ankylosing spondylitis patients, matched synovial fluid reportedly showed significant enrichment of disease-linked clones.

Construction of TCR beta libraries was performed using quantitative 5'-RACE with molecular barcodes. TCRdb reprocessed the 5' RACE reads via MiXCR and lists one record per CDR3 protein. The sample contains around 94,000 distinct CDR3 sequences, roughly 9% of which appear only once. The source is a male donor with ankylosing spondylitis. Sequenced sample: blood, either unsorted or a sorted T cell fraction (not recorded which). The chain is built from TRBV2 and TRBJ2-7, with TRBD2 as a possible D gene (6 bases). The CDR3 here is CASSEARGAFYEQYF. The CDR3 nucleotides are TGTGCCAGCAGTGAAGCGCGGGGCGCTTTCTACGAGCAGTACTTC.